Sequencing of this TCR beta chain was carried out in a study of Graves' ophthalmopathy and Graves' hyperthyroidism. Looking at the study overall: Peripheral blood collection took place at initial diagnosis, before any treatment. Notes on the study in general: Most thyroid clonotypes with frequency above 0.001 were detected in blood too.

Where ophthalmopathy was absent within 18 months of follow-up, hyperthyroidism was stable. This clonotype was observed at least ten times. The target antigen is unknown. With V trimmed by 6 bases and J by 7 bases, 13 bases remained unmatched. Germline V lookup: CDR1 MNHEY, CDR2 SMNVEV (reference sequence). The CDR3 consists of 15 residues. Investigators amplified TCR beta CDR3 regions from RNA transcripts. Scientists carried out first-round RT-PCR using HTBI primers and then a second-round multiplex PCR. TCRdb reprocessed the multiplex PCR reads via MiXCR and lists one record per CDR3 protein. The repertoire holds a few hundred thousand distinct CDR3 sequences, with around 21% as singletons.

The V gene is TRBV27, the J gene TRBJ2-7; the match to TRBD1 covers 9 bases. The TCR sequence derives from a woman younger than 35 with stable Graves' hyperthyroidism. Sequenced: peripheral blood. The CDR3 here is CASSQRTGTGLEQYF. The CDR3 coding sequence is TGTGCCAGCAGCCAAAGAACCGGGACAGGGCTGGAGCAGTACTTC.